This T cell receptor (beta chain) was observed in a study of T cell responses to AZD1222 COVID-19 vaccine. General study findings and limits: Reportedly, nearly half of unique spike TCRs recognized epitopes outside B.1.351/B.1.1.7 mutations. The study sampled repertoires only after the peak T cell response.

Using immunoSEQ multiplex PCR, the repertoire was profiled, and TCRdb retains in-frame clones only, with some absent. The repertoire includes 150,000 to 190,000 clones, 90% to 95% of them detected once, and around 1.5% sits in the top ten. This clone was observed once. Its target is unknown. The sample here was peripheral blood, taken 28 days after the second AZD1222 dose. The sequence derives from an adult who received the AZD1222 COVID-19 vaccine.

CDR3 region: CATQWGTGELFF. CDR3 in DNA: TGTGCCACCCAGTGGGGCACCGGGGAGCTGTTTTTT. J is TRBJ2-2 and V is TRBV6-5, with unresolved D. Germline CDR1 and CDR2: MNHEY and SVGAGI. With 10 bases removed from V and 4 bases from J, the gap between germline ends came to 10 bases. CDR3 length equals 12 residues.